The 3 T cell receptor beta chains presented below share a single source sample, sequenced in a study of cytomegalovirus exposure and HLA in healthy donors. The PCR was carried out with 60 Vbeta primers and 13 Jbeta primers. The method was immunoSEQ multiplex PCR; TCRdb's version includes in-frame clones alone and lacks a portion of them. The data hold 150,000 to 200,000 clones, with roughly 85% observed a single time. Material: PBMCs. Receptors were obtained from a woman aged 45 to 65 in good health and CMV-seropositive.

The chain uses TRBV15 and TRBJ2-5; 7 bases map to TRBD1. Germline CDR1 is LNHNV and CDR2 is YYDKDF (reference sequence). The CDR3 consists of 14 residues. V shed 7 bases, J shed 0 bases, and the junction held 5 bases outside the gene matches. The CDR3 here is CATTPDRYQETQYF. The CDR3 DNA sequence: TGTGCCACCACCCCGGACAGGTACCAAGAGACCCAGTACTTC.

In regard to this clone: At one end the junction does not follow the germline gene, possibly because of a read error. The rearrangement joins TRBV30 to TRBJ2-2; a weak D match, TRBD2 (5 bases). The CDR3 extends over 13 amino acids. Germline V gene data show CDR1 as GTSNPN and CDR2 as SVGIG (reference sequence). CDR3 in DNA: TGTGCCTGGAGTGTTCAAAGTGCCGGGGAGCTGCTTTTT. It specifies CAWSVQSAGELLF.

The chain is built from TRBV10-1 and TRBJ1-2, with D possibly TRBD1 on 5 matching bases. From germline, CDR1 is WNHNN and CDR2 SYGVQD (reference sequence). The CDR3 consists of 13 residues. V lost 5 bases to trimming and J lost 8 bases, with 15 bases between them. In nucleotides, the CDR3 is TGCGCCAGCAGTCACGACAGTCACAGCGGCTACACCTTC. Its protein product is CASSHDSHSGYTF.